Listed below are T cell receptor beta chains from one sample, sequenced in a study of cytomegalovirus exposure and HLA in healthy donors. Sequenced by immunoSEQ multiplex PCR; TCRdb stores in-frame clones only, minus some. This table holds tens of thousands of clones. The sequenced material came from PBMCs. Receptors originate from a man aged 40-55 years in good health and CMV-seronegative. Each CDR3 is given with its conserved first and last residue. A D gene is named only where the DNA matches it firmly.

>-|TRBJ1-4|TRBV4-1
CASSQDALGAGSGKLFF
TGCGCCAGCAGCCAAGATGCCCTGGGGGCAGGGAGTGGAAAACTGTTTTTT
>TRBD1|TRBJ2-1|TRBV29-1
CSVEYGQGDNEQFF
TGCAGCGTTGAATATGGACAGGGCGACAATGAGCAGTTCTTC
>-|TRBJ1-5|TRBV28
CASSFGDSNQPQHF
TGTGCCAGCAGTTTCGGGGATAGCAATCAGCCCCAGCATTTT
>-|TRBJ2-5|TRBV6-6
CASSYPDSRETQYF
TGTGCCAGCAGTTACCCAGACAGTCGGGAGACCCAGTACTTC
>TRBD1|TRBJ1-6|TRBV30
CAWSERDRGHSPLHF
TGTGCCTGGAGCGAAAGGGACAGGGGGCATTCACCCCTCCACTTT
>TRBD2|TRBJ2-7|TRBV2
CASSDPGGGTSYEQYF
TGTGCCAGCAGTGACCCCGGGGGGGGGACCTCCTACGAGCAGTACTTC
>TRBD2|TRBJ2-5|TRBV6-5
CASRPGTSGYETQYF
TGTGCCAGCAGACCCGGGACTAGCGGTTACGAGACCCAGTACTTC
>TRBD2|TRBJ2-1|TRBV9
CASSAKSAGLAGLGEQFF
TGTGCCAGCAGCGCCAAGTCTGCGGGCCTAGCGGGGTTAGGAGAGCAGTTCTTC
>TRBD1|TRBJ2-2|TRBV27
CASSFRGQGLRNTGELFF
TGTGCCAGCAGTTTCCGCGGACAGGGTCTTCGGAACACCGGGGAGCTGTTTTTT
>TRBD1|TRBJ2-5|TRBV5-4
CASSVRDSQETQYF
TGTGCCAGCAGCGTTAGGGACAGCCAAGAGACCCAGTACTTC
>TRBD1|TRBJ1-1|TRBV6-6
CASSTTGVGTEAFF
TGTGCCAGCAGTACAACAGGGGTCGGGACTGAAGCTTTCTTT
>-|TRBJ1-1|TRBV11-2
CASSLDGRGAETEAFF
TGTGCCAGCAGCTTAGATGGTCGGGGAGCGGAGACTGAAGCTTTCTTT
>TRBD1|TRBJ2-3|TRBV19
CATKGGLSSTDTQYF
TGTGCCACCAAAGGGGGCTTATCTAGCACAGATACGCAGTATTTT
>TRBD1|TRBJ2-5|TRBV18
CASSANRGPGETQYF
TGTGCCAGCTCAGCAAACAGGGGGCCCGGGGAGACCCAGTACTTC
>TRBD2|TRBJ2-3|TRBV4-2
CASSFPAGVGGDTQYF
TGTGCCAGCAGCTTCCCCGCGGGGGTCGGTGGAGATACGCAGTATTTT
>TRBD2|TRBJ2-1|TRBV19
CASSILAGGPDEQFF
TGTGCCAGTAGTATCTTAGCGGGGGGGCCGGATGAGCAGTTCTTC
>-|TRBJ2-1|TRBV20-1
CSAGRNEQFF
TGCAGTGCGGGGCGGAATGAGCAGTTCTTC